This T cell receptor beta chain was recorded in a study of beta chain features in type 1 diabetes (dated by TCRdb to 2017 to 2018). Regarding the study in general: No differences in mean age, gender distribution, total cell number or subset yield were found between patients and healthy donors. A total of roughly 99,000,000 sorted cells were examined across all samples, and the number of cells per subset was strongly correlated with RNA yield. In the study, TCRB repertoires of sorted circulating CD4+ T cell subsets from recently diagnosed type 1 diabetes patients were compared with those of matched healthy donors. Whereas all 30 or so donors provided naive and central memory subsets, regulatory and stem cell-like memory subsets were isolated from just 8 patients and about 8 healthy donors. Study-wide findings and limitations: Patients with type 1 diabetes made fewer insertions and deleted more nucleotides at VDJ recombination sites, implying thymic rearrangement abnormalities. Type 1 diabetes patients showed a moderate but significant shortening of TCRB CDR3 length in all four CD4+ subsets. Shorter templates might have been favored by PCR, but patient and control samples were amplified and corrected together, so both groups would have been affected equally by any skew. Naive, central memory and regulatory TCRB repertoires appeared more similar among patients than among healthy donors. Only small numbers of individuals were included in the HLA sub-analyses, which left unresolved whether HLA type had any influence on TCRB rearrangement. Sequencing cDNA rather than genomic DNA could over-represent highly expressing activated cells, although activation and CD3 levels did not differ between groups.

Each donor gave one peripheral blood draw, averaging roughly 120 mL, which was collected into heparinised tubes. Using a panel that included CD45RO, CCR7, CD25, CD127, CD95 and CD27, naive, central memory, regulatory and stem cell-like memory CD4+ T cells were sorted on a BD FACSAria II. Every sorted population had a purity above 98%. PBMCs were isolated right away by Lymphoprep density gradient centrifugation and were stained directly, without culture. Samples were stained and sorted in pairs, with one healthy donor and one patient per experiment, so that batch effects were minimized. The V and J ends are trimmed by 10 bases and 4 bases, leaving 16 bases between them. The CDR3, from cysteine to phenylalanine, totals 13 residues. The CDR3 DNA has 39 bases and is translated from base 1. CDR1 and CDR2 (MNHNY, SVGAGI) derive from the germline V gene (reference sequence). The entire isolated RNA was reverse transcribed using the High Capacity cDNA Reverse Transcription Kit, and thus expressed TCRB transcripts were sequenced. Deep immunoSEQ sequencing was applied to naive, central memory and regulatory T cell samples, giving an average of roughly 3.6 million total reads per sample. After sorted cells were lysed in RLT buffer, RNA was extracted with DNase-treated RNeasy Micro or Mini kits, with the choice depending on cell number. Each cell subset was processed on its own to prevent cross-contamination, while patient and healthy donor samples were processed together. TCRB sequences were amplified from cDNA with the immunoSEQ multiplex PCR, producing 87-bp fragments spanning the CDR3 region. The amplicons were sequenced using the Illumina HiSeq platform. On the study's bioinformatics: PCR bias was computationally corrected using synthetic template baselines, reads within Hamming distance 2 were collapsed, and singletons that could not be merged were discarded. Reads were aligned against IMGT so that V, D and J genes, CDR3 length and insertions or deletions at six rearrangement sites could be assigned. Within each subset, clonotype counts were normalized to the number of sorted cells before true diversity and Gini coefficients were calculated with the tcR R package. The overlap coefficient, calculated on TCRB nucleotide sequences, was used to quantify repertoire sharing. As a proxy for the pre-selection repertoire, out-of-frame TCRB sequences from naive cells were analyzed. Not all clones reach the TCRdb copy of this immuneACCESS table, which keeps in-frame sequences only. Checked studies attribute under half of the gap to unresolved V genes and leave the rest unexplained. V and J calls and clone size are copied from that table; D and trimming were computed from the DNA. In all, the sample holds a few hundred thousand clones, and about 11% of those were seen once. The top ten clonotypes cover around 0.015% of the sample.

As concerns this clone: Its recognized antigen is unknown. Base qualities are not provided; no much larger clone lies one nucleotide away.

The V gene is TRBV6-6 and the J gene is TRBJ1-2; no D gene is confidently identified. Sequenced input: naive CD4+ T cells from blood. The sample's cell subset or site label, in plain terms: true naive CD4+ T cells. The source of this sequence is a man aged 30 to 39 with type 1 diabetes. The CDR3 reads CAISTRTRYGYTF. The bases read TGTGCCATTTCCACGAGAACTCGCTATGGCTACACCTTC.